Only a few counts were recorded for the clone carrying this T cell receptor (beta chain). Profiling relied on immunoSEQ multiplex PCR, and the TCRdb table lists in-frame clones only, not all of them. The sample has 120,000 or so clones; about 90% are singletons. The sample belongs to a study of T cell responses to AZD1222 COVID-19 vaccine. Whole-study context: Pooled together were second doses at about 4 or about 12 weeks.

The sequenced sample was peripheral blood, obtained on day 0 of AZD1222 vaccination. The clonotype originates from an adult in good health.

The CDR3 DNA follows: TGTGCCAGCAGCGTAGAGGCAGGGCAGGCGGAAAAACTGTTTTTT. Translated, it gives CASSVEAGQAEKLFF. This rearrangement joins TRBV9 to TRBJ1-4; TRBD1 is a possible D gene (5 bases). Trimming removed 0 bases at V and 8 bases at J, with 14 bases between. The CDR3 is 15 amino acids. CDR1 SGDLS and CDR2 YYNGEE come from the germline V gene.